The 28 T cell receptor beta chains reported below all come from one sample, sequenced in a study of T cell repertoires in cytomegalovirus infection (dated by TCRdb to between 2018 and 2021). This specimen's treatment or condition label, interpreted: in vitro stimulation with specific CMV peptide epitopes to enrich CMV-specific T cells. These reads were obtained on an Illumina HiSeq 1500. TCRdb trimmed the raw reads at Q25, called clones with MiXCR and kept productive beta chains. CDR3 protein sequences are deduplicated, and each keeps its most common genes and DNA. Counted in this sample were hundreds of thousands of distinct CDR3 sequences; 32% of them appeared once. Around 12% of the sample comes from the top ten. No antigens are known for them. The specimen was cultured CD8+ T cells from PBMCs, collected from culture after CMV antigen stimulation. These receptors were collected from a human donor in good health (CMV status not recorded). Some clones in this sample may be carry-over from other donors' samples.

About this clonotype: At one boundary the junction diverges from the germline segment, which might be a read error. The chain combines TRBV4-1 with TRBJ2-2; TRBD1 aligns across 8 bases. CDR1 MGHRA and CDR2 YSYEKL come from the germline V gene. This CDR3 comprises 13 residues. The CDR3 coding sequence is TGTGCCAGCGGACAGGGTGGCATCGGGGAGCTGTTTTTT. This codes for CASGQGGIGELFF.

The chain employs TRBV12-5 and TRBJ1-1; D gene ambiguous. Trimming stripped 2 bases from V and 3 bases from J, with 13 bases between. The CDR3 is 15 residues long. CDR1 and CDR2 (germline): LGHNT, FRNRAP. The CDR3 DNA reads as TGTGCTAGTGGTTTGTGGGCCATAAGGGACACTGAAGCTTTCTTT. The encoded protein is CASGLWAIRDTEAFF.

This chain uses TRBV11-2 with TRBJ2-3; D remains unclear. V lost 3 bases, J lost 1 base, and 8 bases lay in between. Looked up from germline, CDR1 is SGHAT and CDR2 is FQNNGV. There are 14 residues in the CDR3. This CDR3 reads CASSFNWGTDTQYF. In nucleotides, the CDR3 is TGTGCCAGCAGCTTCAACTGGGGCACAGATACGCAGTATTTT.

The J gene is TRBJ2-1, the V gene TRBV5-1, with D possibly being TRBD1 (6 bases). V was cut by 3 bases and J by 2 bases, with 15 bases left in between. The CDR3 length is 16 residues. Germline V gives CDR1 SGHRS, CDR2 YFSETQ. CDR3 protein: CASSSGRDTPYNEQFF. DNA of the CDR3: TGCGCCAGCAGCTCAGGACGGGACACTCCCTACAATGAGCAGTTCTTC.

The gene calls are TRBV4-1 and TRBJ1-1; D unclear. The CDR3 contains 20 residues. The V and J ends lost 0 bases and 0 bases respectively, with 23 bases between them. In germline, CDR1 is MGHRA, CDR2 YSYEKL. The CDR3: CASSQDLGGSLSYMNTEAFF. DNA of the CDR3: TGCGCCAGCAGCCAAGATCTGGGTGGCTCACTCAGTTACATGAACACTGAAGCTTTCTTT.

CDR3: CASRPGVGDYGYTF. The CDR3 DNA reads as TGTGCCAGCAGACCGGGAGTAGGGGACTATGGCTACACCTTC. The V gene is TRBV7-9, the J gene TRBJ1-2; a weak D match, TRBD1 (5 bases). The V and J ends lost 6 bases and 3 bases respectively, with 14 bases between them. Germline-derived CDR1 and CDR2 are SEHNR and FQNEAQ (reference sequence). The CDR3 extends over 14 amino acids.

The DNA of the CDR3 is TGTGCCAGCAGTCCCCGGAGGATGAACACTGAAGCTTTCTTT. Protein sequence: CASSPRRMNTEAFF. The rearrangement links TRBV27 to TRBJ1-1; D not resolved. The germline V and J ends were trimmed by 5 bases and 0 bases, with 10 bases remaining between them. Germline CDR1 is MNHEY and CDR2 is SMNVEV (reference sequence). There are 14 residues in the CDR3.

This clonotype has more than one count but fewer than ten. The chain recombines TRBV29-1 with TRBJ2-1; D possibly corresponds to TRBD1 (6 bases). CDR1 and CDR2 (germline): SQVTM, ANQGSEA. Trimming shortened V by 4 bases and J by 5 bases, and 9 bases separated the two germline ends. There are 12 residues in the CDR3. The CDR3 nucleotides are TGCAGCGTTGGTTCAGGGGACAATGAGCAGTTCTTC. Encoded protein: CSVGSGDNEQFF.

This clonotype was recorded many times. The chain couples TRBV7-9 to TRBJ2-2; no definite D call. This CDR3 spans 12 amino acids. V lost 7 bases and J 1 base, leaving 4 bases between the germline ends. The V gene's germline CDR1 is SEHNR and CDR2 FQNEAQ (reference sequence). CDR3 region: CASTVNTGELFF. CDR3 DNA: TGTGCCAGCACGGTGAACACCGGGGAGCTGTTTTTT. Looking up the rest from reference TRBV7-9 and TRBJ2-2 gives the full variable domain: DTGVSQNPRHKITKRGQNVTFRCDPISEHNRLYWYRQTLGQGPEFLTYFQNEAQLEKSRLLSDRFSAERPKGSFSTLEIQRTEQGDSAMYLCASTVNTGELFFGEGSRLTVL.

This clonotype was counted ten times or more. The rearrangement uses TRBV7-6 and TRBJ1-2, with D perhaps matching TRBD1 (6 bases). CDR1 SGHVS and CDR2 FNYEAQ come from the germline V gene. Trimming took off 2 bases at V and 6 bases at J, with 19 bases between the two ends. The CDR3 loop spans 16 amino acids. CDR3 DNA sequence: TGTGCCAGCAGCTTATGGGGGGGCTCTACCGCCAATGGCTACACCTTC. This codes for CASSLWGGSTANGYTF.

The J gene is TRBJ2-1, the V gene TRBV7-8, with D perhaps TRBD1 or TRBD2 (6 bases each). The V end lost 5 bases, the J end lost 2 bases, and 13 bases lay between the germline ends. Germline CDR1 reads SGHVS; CDR2 reads FQNEAQ. The CDR3 sequence is 15 residues long. The CDR3 region is CASSAPGATYNEQFF. The CDR3 DNA reads as TGTGCCAGCAGCGCTCCGGGGGCCACCTACAATGAGCAGTTCTTC.

V usage is TRBV10-3 and J usage is TRBJ2-5; 9 positions match TRBD1. The V gene end was trimmed by 11 bases and the J gene end by 1 base; junction bases not matched to a gene: 11. Germline-derived CDR1 and CDR2 are ENHRY and SYGVKD. The CDR3 has 15 residues. The CDR3 loop is CASHTGQGPQETQYF. CDR3 in DNA: TGTGCCTCCCACACCGGACAGGGGCCCCAAGAGACCCAGTACTTC.

The chain uses TRBV12-5 and TRBJ2-3, with D unresolved. The CDR3 contains 17 residues. V gave up 1 base and J gave up 0 bases, with 14 bases separating them. Germline V CDR1 and CDR2: LGHNT, FRNRAP. The CDR3 DNA follows: TGTGCTAGTGGTTTGGGAGACCGACCCCCTAGCACAGATACGCAGTATTTT. This gives the protein CASGLGDRPPSTDTQYF. The full variable domain, its missing parts supplied by reference TRBV12-5 and TRBJ2-3, is DARVTQTPRHKVTEMGQEVTMRCQPILGHNTVFWYRQTMMQGLELLAYFRNRAPLDDSGMPKDRFSAEMPDATLATLKIQPSEPRDSAVYFCASGLGDRPPSTDTQYFGPGTRLTVL.

As concerns this clonotype: A much larger clone differs from this one at a single base, so this may be a read error. The V gene is TRBV4-1, the J gene TRBJ1-6, with 7 bases fitting TRBD1. Germline lookup yields CDR1 MGHRA and CDR2 YSYEKL. CDR3 length equals 15 residues. The CDR3 loop reads CASSTGTVQASHLHF. The CDR3 DNA is TGCGCCAGCAGCACCGGGACAGTCCAAGCCTCACACCTCCACTTT.

The CDR3 here is CSARDMQGVDTEAFF. Here the CDR3 DNA reads TGCAGTGCTAGAGATATGCAGGGAGTGGACACTGAAGCTTTCTTT. This rearrangement joins TRBV20-1 to TRBJ1-1, with D possibly TRBD1 on 5 matching bases. Per germline, CDR1 DFQATT and CDR2 SNEGSKA (reference sequence). This CDR3 comprises 15 residues. Trimming stripped 0 bases from V and 3 bases from J, with 14 bases between.

This clonotype was counted a few times. V gene TRBV5-1 combines with J gene TRBJ1-1; perhaps TRBD1 as D (5 bases). The CDR3 contains 16 residues. Looked up from germline, CDR1 is SGHRS and CDR2 is YFSETQ. Trimming left V 0 bases short and J 1 base short, with 13 bases between. The CDR3 sequence: CASSLALAGTNTEAFF. CDR3 nucleotides: TGCGCCAGCAGCTTGGCTCTTGCAGGGACGAACACTGAAGCTTTCTTT.

This chain uses TRBV2 with TRBJ2-7; either TRBD1 or TRBD2 may supply D (5 bases each). The length of the CDR3 is 12 residues. Germline V gene data show CDR1 as SNHLY and CDR2 as FYNNEI. The V and J ends lost 7 bases and 3 bases respectively, with 10 bases between them. DNA for the CDR3: TGTGCCAGCACGGGACGGATCTACGAGCAGTACTTC. It specifies CASTGRIYEQYF.

This clonotype was recorded a few times. V usage is TRBV10-3 and J usage is TRBJ1-5, with D tentatively TRBD1 (5 bases). Germline V lookup: CDR1 ENHRY, CDR2 SYGVKD. The CDR3 contains 14 residues. V was pared by 10 bases and J by 1 base, with 14 bases between. CDR3 region: CATWGAGSNQPQHF. The CDR3 region has the DNA TGTGCCACCTGGGGTGCAGGGAGCAATCAGCCCCAGCATTTT.

The CDR3: CASSNPSAGANNEQFF. DNA of the CDR3: TGTGCCAGCAGCAACCCCTCAGCGGGGGCAAACAATGAGCAGTTCTTC. The V gene is TRBV7-9, the J gene TRBJ2-1; TRBD2 matches 8 bases. With V trimmed by 5 bases and J by 5 bases, 11 bases remained unmatched. CDR1 SEHNR and CDR2 FQNEAQ come from the germline V gene (reference sequence). The CDR3 runs to 16 residues.

This chain joins TRBV11-2 and TRBJ2-5; possible D gene TRBD1, 6 bases. The germline V gene encodes CDR1 SGHAT and CDR2 FQNNGV. This CDR3 spans 15 amino acids. V lost 4 bases and J lost 5, with 17 bases in between. CDR3: CASSSPTGIGETQYF. In nucleotides, the CDR3 is TGTGCCAGCAGCTCCCCAACAGGGATCGGCGAGACCCAGTACTTC. Variable domain in full (rest from reference TRBV11-2 and TRBJ2-5): EAGVAQSPRYKIIEKRQSVAFWCNPISGHATLYWYQQILGQGPKLLIQFQNNGVVDDSQLPKDRFSAERLKGVDSTLKIQPAKLEDSAVYLCASSSPTGIGETQYFGPGTRLLVL.

There are a few counts of this clonotype. The rearrangement links TRBV20-1 to TRBJ2-7; no clear D. Between the trimmed V and J ends, which lost 4 bases and 1 base, there was a span of 17 bases. Per the germline V gene, CDR1 is DFQATT and CDR2 is SNEGSKA (reference sequence). This CDR3 contains 15 residues. The CDR3 region has the DNA TGCAGTGCTATATCACCGCAGGAAAGTTCCTACGAGCAGTACTTC. Protein: CSAISPQESSYEQYF.

Worth noting for this clonotype: A read error may explain this, as a much larger clone is one base away. The J gene is TRBJ2-1, the V gene TRBV7-8, with no clear D. In germline, CDR1 is SGHVS, CDR2 FQNEAQ. This CDR3 comprises 14 residues. The ends were cut back, 2 bases at V and 4 bases at J, with 9 bases in the middle. CDR3 region: CASSLISGYNEQFF. CDR3 nucleotide sequence: TGTGCCAGCAGCTTAATATCCGGTTACAATGAGCAGTTCTTC.

This clonotype was found once. A read error may explain this, as a much larger clone is one base away. This CDR3 fails to terminate in the conserved phenylalanine or tryptophan, so it likely reflects a read error. The V call is TRBV4-2, the J call TRBJ1-2; maybe TRBD1 (6 bases). CDR1 and CDR2 (germline): LGHNA, YNFKEQ. The CDR3 consists of 14 residues. The germline V and J ends were trimmed by 6 bases and 7 bases, with 18 bases remaining between them. The chain's CDR3 is CASRSGQNRIGYTV. The CDR3 coding sequence is TGTGCCAGCAGGTCCGGACAGAACCGGATTGGCTACACCGTC.

The V call is TRBV24-1, the J call TRBJ2-1; TRBD2 is a possible D gene (5 bases). In germline, CDR1 is KGHDR, CDR2 SFDVKD. There are 12 residues in the CDR3. V lost 9 bases to trimming and J lost 7 bases, with 12 bases between them. The CDR3 region has the DNA TGTGCCACCGGAGGACTCCAAAATGAGCAGTTCTTC. This gives the protein CATGGLQNEQFF.

This clonotype was seen ten or more times. One end of the junction fails to match germline, which may point to a read error. The rearrangement links TRBV7-8 to TRBJ2-3; 8 positions match TRBD2. Germline V CDR1 and CDR2: SGHVS, FQNEAQ. The CDR3 extends over 13 amino acids. The CDR3 bases are TGTGCCAGCAGCGTAGCGGGGATGGATACGCAGTATTTT. Protein product: CASSVAGMDTQYF.

In its sample, this clonotype was seen a few times. The chain carries TRBV5-5 and TRBJ2-1; D may be TRBD1 (6 bases). Germline loops: CDR1 SGHKS, CDR2 YYEKEE (reference sequence). This CDR3 comprises 13 residues. Trimming took 1 base from V and 8 from J, leaving 10 bases between them. The CDR3 region is CASSLTGLDEQFF. Here the CDR3 DNA reads TGTGCCAGCAGCTTGACAGGGTTGGATGAGCAGTTCTTC. Full variable domain (rest looked up from reference TRBV5-5 and TRBJ2-1): DAGVTQSPTHLIKTRGQQVTLRCSPISGHKSVSWYQQVLGQGPQFIFQYYEKEERGRGNFPDRFSARQFPNYSSELNVNALLLGDSALYLCASSLTGLDEQFFGPGTRLTVL.

In regard to this clonotype: An end of the junction differs from the germline gene, which may be a read error. The chain couples TRBV4-3 to TRBJ1-1; the match to TRBD1 covers 10 bases. Germline V lookup: CDR1 LGHNA, CDR2 YSLEER. The length of the CDR3 is 15 residues. CDR3 region: CASSEDRGRNTEAFF. CDR3 bases: TGCGCCAGCAGCGAAGACAGGGGGCGGAACACTGAAGCTTTCTTT.

This chain connects TRBV3-1 to TRBJ1-3, with D hard to call. The V end was cut by 0 bases, the J end by 4 bases, with 16 bases between. Germline-derived CDR1 and CDR2 are LGHDT and YNNKEL (reference sequence). This CDR3 is built from 17 residues. The DNA of the CDR3 is TGTGCCAGCAGCCAAGATCCAAACCGGTTCCTCGGAAACACCATATATTTT. Amino acid sequence: CASSQDPNRFLGNTIYF.